This T cell receptor (beta chain) was observed in a study of cytomegalovirus exposure and HLA in healthy donors. Germline CDR1 reads SGHDT; CDR2 reads YYEEEE. This CDR3 is 15 amino acids long. With 1 base clipped from V and 8 bases from J, the junction kept 7 bases outside the gene matches. General study results and limits: In a later analysis, TCR beta V- and J-gene trimming showed a link to a missense DCLRE1C variant.

PCR used 60 Vbeta primers and 13 Jbeta primers. Method: immunoSEQ multiplex PCR; TCRdb's copy keeps in-frame clones and lacks some. The data contain 120,000 to 150,000 clones, around three quarters of them singletons. As regards this clone: The antigen is unknown.

Sequencing was carried out using PBMCs. This TCR derives from a woman aged 40 to 49 in good health and CMV-seropositive. The V call is TRBV5-6, the J call TRBJ1-4; 8 nucleotides align to TRBD1. CDR3 loop: CASSLSQGAGEKLFF. In nucleotides, the CDR3 is TGTGCCAGCAGCTTGTCCCAGGGGGCGGGAGAAAAACTGTTTTTT.